A selection of T cell receptor beta chains follows, all from one sample in a study of cytotoxic CD8 clonotypes in ibrutinib-treated CLL. Libraries were prepared by immunoSEQ multiplex PCR; TCRdb keeps only in-frame clonotypes and omits some of them. The sample shows approximately 170,000 clones, over 75% of them seen only once. The sequences come from PBMCs, collected at disease progression, from a patient treated with ibrutinib. These receptor sequences come from a human donor with chronic lymphocytic leukemia. The CDR3 runs from the conserved cysteine through the conserved F or W. A D gene is named only where the DNA matches it firmly. Clone sizes are given selectively: once, few, many, or a class where the clone is expanded.

j_call d_call v_call clone_size cdr3_aa cdr3_nt
TRBJ1-3 NA TRBV2 NA CASSDRAGNTIYF TGTGCCAGCAGTGACAGGGCAGGAAACACCATATATTTT
TRBJ2-6 NA TRBV4-3 NA CASSQEGRGVTNSGANVLTF TGCGCCAGCAGCCAAGAGGGTCGGGGAGTCACGAACTCTGGGGCCAACGTCCTGACTTTC
TRBJ2-7 NA TRBV4-2 few CASSQEAGLGIHEQYF TGTGCCAGCAGCCAAGAGGCCGGTCTAGGGATCCACGAGCAGTACTTC
TRBJ1-2 NA TRBV5-1 few CASSRAPGQNYGYTF TGCGCCAGCAGCCGAGCCCCCGGACAGAACTATGGCTACACCTTC
TRBJ2-1 TRBD2 TRBV7-2 NA CASSLAKIAGGRQNEQFF TGTGCCAGCAGCTTAGCGAAGATAGCGGGAGGACGCCAAAATGAGCAGTTCTTC
TRBJ2-3 TRBD1 TRBV28 NA CASSFRGRTDTQYF TGTGCCAGCAGTTTCAGGGGGCGCACAGATACGCAGTATTTT
TRBJ2-6 NA TRBV5-4 NA CASSLTGLGSSGANVLTF TGTGCCAGCAGCTTGACCGGTCTCGGCTCCTCTGGGGCCAACGTCCTGACTTTC
TRBJ2-7 NA TRBV21-1 NA CASSKANRGRTYEQYF TGTGCCAGCAGCAAAGCTAACCGCGGGAGGACCTACGAGCAGTACTTC
TRBJ2-2 TRBD1 TRBV19 NA CASRALDRGGSGELFF TGTGCCAGTAGGGCCTTGGACAGGGGAGGGTCCGGGGAGCTGTTTTTT
TRBJ2-7 TRBD2 TRBV5-1 NA CASSGGGVEQRQYF TGCGCCAGCAGCGGGGGAGGGGTGGAACAGAGGCAGTACTTC
TRBJ1-5 TRBD1 TRBV19 NA CASSIEGTGNQPQHF TGTGCCAGTAGTATAGAGGGGACAGGGAATCAGCCCCAGCATTTT
TRBJ2-1 TRBD2 TRBV27 many CATLNLAGDHEQFF TGTGCCACCTTAAATCTAGCGGGAGACCATGAGCAGTTCTTC
TRBJ1-5 NA TRBV29-1 few CSVEEGHGQPQHF TGCAGCGTTGAGGAGGGACACGGACAGCCCCAGCATTTT
TRBJ2-7 NA TRBV11-3 NA CASSPRRGTPSYEQYF TGTGCCAGCAGCCCTCGTCGCGGGACACCTTCCTACGAGCAGTACTTC
TRBJ1-5 TRBD1 TRBV7-8 NA CASSWDRESWQPQHF TGTGCCAGTAGTTGGGACAGGGAGTCTTGGCAGCCCCAGCATTTT
TRBJ1-1 NA TRBV27 NA CASSLFPEGVTEAFF TGTGCCAGCAGTTTATTTCCGGAGGGTGTGACTGAAGCTTTCTTT
TRBJ2-3 NA TRBV11-2 NA CASSLIRAFSDTQYF TGTGCCAGCAGCTTAATCAGGGCGTTTTCAGATACGCAGTATTTT
TRBJ2-1 TRBD2 TRBV4-2 NA CASSQGPSGRAWGNEQFF TGTGCCAGCAGCCAAGGTCCTAGCGGGAGGGCCTGGGGGAATGAGCAGTTCTTC
TRBJ1-4 TRBD1 TRBV28 NA CASKGTGGRGTNEKLFF TGTGCCAGCAAGGGAACAGGGGGAAGAGGAACTAATGAAAAACTGTTTTTT
TRBJ1-5 TRBD1 TRBV6-6 NA CASTRDRSNQPQHF TGTGCCAGCACAAGGGACAGGAGTAATCAGCCCCAGCATTTT
TRBJ1-1 NA TRBV25-1 NA CASSESGGDTEAFF TGTGCCAGCAGTGAATCTGGGGGAGACACTGAAGCTTTCTTT
TRBJ1-2 NA TRBV15 once CATSRPRGRGDGYTF TGTGCCACCAGCAGACCTCGGGGACGGGGGGATGGCTACACCTTC
TRBJ2-4 NA TRBV4-2 NA CASRGPGSNIQYF TGTGCCAGCAGAGGTCCGGGTTCGAACATTCAGTACTTC
TRBJ2-5 NA TRBV2 once CASSEMGTTQETQYF TGTGCCAGCAGTGAAATGGGGACAACACAAGAGACCCAGTACTTC
TRBJ2-7 NA TRBV9 NA CASSQTWASYEQYF TGTGCCAGCAGTCAGACCTGGGCCTCCTACGAGCAGTACTTC
TRBJ2-1 NA TRBV7-9 NA CASIGSYNEQFF TGTGCCAGCATAGGTTCCTACAATGAGCAGTTCTTC
TRBJ2-3 NA TRBV7-3 NA CASSSGLGPSTDTQYF TGTGCCAGCAGCTCAGGACTGGGCCCAAGCACAGATACGCAGTATTTT
TRBJ2-7 NA TRBV19 NA CASSIGRGNYEQYF TGTGCCAGTAGTATCGGTAGGGGAAACTACGAGCAGTACTTC
TRBJ1-5 NA TRBV12-5 NA CASGSGGRTNQPQHF TGTGCTAGTGGTTCCGGAGGGCGCACCAATCAGCCCCAGCATTTT
TRBJ2-7 TRBD1 TRBV28 NA CASSLAGTGYEQYF TGTGCCAGCAGTTTAGCCGGGACAGGGTACGAGCAGTACTTC
TRBJ2-7 TRBD2 TRBV14 NA CASSHELAGGKEQYF TGTGCCAGCAGCCACGAACTAGCGGGAGGGAAAGAGCAGTACTTC
TRBJ2-1 TRBD2 TRBV9 NA CASSFGLAGVGDEQFF TGTGCCAGCAGCTTCGGACTAGCGGGAGTCGGCGATGAGCAGTTCTTC
TRBJ2-2 NA TRBV29-1 NA CSVGRNTGELFF TGCAGCGTTGGCAGGAACACCGGGGAGCTGTTTTTT
TRBJ2-7 TRBD2 TRBV10-3 NA CAISGRGLAGGTVYEQYF TGTGCCATCAGTGGCCGCGGACTAGCGGGAGGGACCGTCTACGAGCAGTACTTC
TRBJ1-1 NA TRBV30 NA CAWSQMNTEAFF TGTGCCTGGAGTCAGATGAACACTGAAGCTTTCTTT
TRBJ2-1 TRBD2 TRBV7-2 NA CASSLERTSDPSSYNEQFF TGTGCCAGCAGCCTAGAAAGGACTAGCGATCCGAGCTCCTACAATGAGCAGTTCTTC
TRBJ2-3 NA TRBV6-7 NA CASSYSGGYTDTQYF TGTGCCAGCAGTTACTCAGGCGGATACACAGATACGCAGTATTTT
TRBJ2-6 NA TRBV7-8 NA CASSSLGGTGANVLTF TGTGCCAGCAGCTCCCTCGGAGGGACTGGGGCCAACGTCCTGACTTTC
TRBJ2-5 TRBD1 TRBV29-1 NA CSVTGALQETQYF TGCAGCGTGACAGGGGCACTGCAAGAGACCCAGTACTTC
TRBJ2-2 NA TRBV5-5 NA CASSFSGDPNTGELFF TGTGCCAGCAGCTTTTCCGGGGACCCGAACACCGGGGAGCTGTTTTTT
TRBJ1-5 NA TRBV7-9 NA CASSLTVGEPQHF TGTGCCAGCAGTCTAACCGTCGGGGAGCCCCAGCATTTT
TRBJ2-7 TRBD1 TRBV19 NA CASSIRHGTGLTSWGYEQYF TGTGCCAGTAGTATCCGTCATGGGACAGGGTTGACCTCTTGGGGCTACGAGCAGTACTTC
TRBJ2-5 NA TRBV25-1 once CASSSGHTRQSNQETQYF TGTGCCAGCAGTTCGGGTCACACTCGACAGTCAAACCAAGAGACCCAGTACTTC
TRBJ1-3 NA TRBV6-5 NA CASSYDGGYRGNTIYF TGTGCCAGCAGTTATGACGGGGGGTATCGAGGAAACACCATATATTTT
TRBJ1-5 NA TRBV4-3 NA CASSQDPGGNQPQHF TGCGCCAGCAGCCAAGATCCCGGAGGCAATCAGCCCCAGCATTTT
TRBJ1-2 NA TRBV28 NA CASSSPRGTTYGYTF TGTGCCAGCAGTTCCCCACGCGGGACCACCTATGGCTACACCTTC
TRBJ2-1 NA TRBV29-1 NA CSVADSYYNEQFF TGCAGCGTAGCGGACAGCTACTACAATGAGCAGTTCTTC
TRBJ2-7 TRBD1 TRBV30 NA CAWSRLGTGSTYEQYF TGTGCCTGGAGTAGACTCGGGACAGGGAGCACCTACGAGCAGTACTTC
TRBJ2-7 NA TRBV5-1 few CASSLAQPGYYEQYF TGCGCCAGCAGCTTGGCCCAACCAGGGTACTACGAGCAGTACTTC
TRBJ2-5 NA TRBV4-1 NA CASSQVRGARETQYF TGCGCCAGCAGCCAAGTCAGGGGAGCTAGGGAGACCCAGTACTTC
TRBJ2-1 NA TRBV6-1 NA CASSLVGNRDNEQFF TGTGCCAGCAGCCTCGTGGGGAACAGAGACAATGAGCAGTTCTTC
TRBJ2-7 NA TRBV7-2 NA CASSSTPQGVEQYF TGTGCCAGCAGCTCAACCCCACAGGGTGTCGAGCAGTACTTC
TRBJ1-5 TRBD1 TRBV4-1 NA CASSPGTGSNQPQHF TGCGCCAGCAGCCCAGGGACAGGGAGCAATCAGCCCCAGCATTTT
TRBJ2-6 TRBD1 TRBV29-1 NA CSVAGTGSSGANVLTF TGCAGCGTCGCCGGGACAGGGAGTTCTGGGGCCAACGTCCTGACTTTC